This T cell receptor beta chain was identified during a study of post-analysis software for immune sequencing data. Study-wide context: The patients showed relapsing-remitting, secondary progressive and progressive-relapsing multiple sclerosis courses. Study-level results: When patients were compared with controls, about five TRBV segments were more frequent, TRBV5-6, TRBV5-1 and TRBV20-1 among them.

As to this clonotype: Its antigen is unidentified.

CDR1 and CDR2 (germline): MNHEY, SMNVEV (reference sequence). With V trimmed by 4 bases and J by 2 bases, 8 bases remained unmatched. The CDR3 has 15 amino acids. Presence of unique molecular identifiers characterized the TCR beta cDNA libraries. TCRdb processed the PCR reads anew with MiXCR; each CDR3 protein has one entry. The repertoire holds fewer than 600,000 distinct CDR3 sequences, approximately 45% seen once, with 9.5% to 13% in the top ten. The receptor comes from a girl aged 5-17 years with multiple sclerosis. Sample: blood. The rearrangement joins TRBV27 to TRBJ2-7, with 7 positions matching TRBD2. The CDR3 loop reads CASSSLAVLTYEQYF. The CDR3 DNA sequence: TGTGCCAGCAGTTCTCTAGCGGTCCTAACCTACGAGCAGTACTTC.